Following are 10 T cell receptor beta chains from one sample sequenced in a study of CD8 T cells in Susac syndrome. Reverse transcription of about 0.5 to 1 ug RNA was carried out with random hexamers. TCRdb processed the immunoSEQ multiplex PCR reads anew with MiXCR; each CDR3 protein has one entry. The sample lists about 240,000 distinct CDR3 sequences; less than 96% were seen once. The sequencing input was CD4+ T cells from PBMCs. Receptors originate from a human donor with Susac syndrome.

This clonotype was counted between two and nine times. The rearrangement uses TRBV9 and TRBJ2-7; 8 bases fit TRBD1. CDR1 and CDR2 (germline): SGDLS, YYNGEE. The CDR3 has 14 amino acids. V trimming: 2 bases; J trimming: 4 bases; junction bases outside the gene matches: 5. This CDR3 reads CASSVRGQGYEQYF. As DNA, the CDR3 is TGTGCCAGCAGCGTCAGGGGGCAGGGGTACGAGCAGTACTTC.

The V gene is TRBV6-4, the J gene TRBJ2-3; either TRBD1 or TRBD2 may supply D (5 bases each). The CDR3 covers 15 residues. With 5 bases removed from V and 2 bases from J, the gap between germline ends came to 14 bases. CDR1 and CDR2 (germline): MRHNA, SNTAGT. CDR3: CASSRDGETTDTQYF. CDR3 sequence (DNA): TGTGCCAGCAGTAGGGACGGCGAAACCACAGATACGCAGTATTTT.

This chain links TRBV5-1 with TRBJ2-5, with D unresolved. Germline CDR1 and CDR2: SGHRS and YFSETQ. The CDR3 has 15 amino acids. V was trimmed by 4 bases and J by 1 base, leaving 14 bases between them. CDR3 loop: CASSLNTGLQETQYF. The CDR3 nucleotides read TGCGCCAGCAGCCTAAACACCGGGCTCCAAGAGACCCAGTACTTC.

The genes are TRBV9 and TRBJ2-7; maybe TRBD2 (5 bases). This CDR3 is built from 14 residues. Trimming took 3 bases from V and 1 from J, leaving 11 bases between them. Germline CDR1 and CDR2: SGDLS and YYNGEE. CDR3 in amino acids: CASSETTTSYEQYF. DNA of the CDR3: TGTGCCAGCAGCGAGACGACTACTTCCTACGAGCAGTACTTC. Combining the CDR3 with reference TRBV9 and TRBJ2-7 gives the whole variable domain DSGVTQTPKHLITATGQRVTLRCSPRSGDLSVYWYQQSLDQGLQFLIQYYNGEERAKGNILERFSAQQFPDLHSELNLSSLELGDSALYFCASSETTTSYEQYFGPGTRLTVT.

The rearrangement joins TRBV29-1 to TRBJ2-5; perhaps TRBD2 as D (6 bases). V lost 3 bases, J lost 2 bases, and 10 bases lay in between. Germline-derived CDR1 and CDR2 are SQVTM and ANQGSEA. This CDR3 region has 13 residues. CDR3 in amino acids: CSVDRESQETQYF. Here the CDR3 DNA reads TGCAGCGTTGACCGGGAGAGTCAAGAGACCCAGTACTTC.

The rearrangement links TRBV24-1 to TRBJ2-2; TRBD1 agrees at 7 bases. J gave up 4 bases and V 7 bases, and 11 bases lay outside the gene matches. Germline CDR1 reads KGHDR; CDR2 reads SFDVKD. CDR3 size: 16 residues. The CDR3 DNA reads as TGTGCCACCAGGCCGCATGGGACAGAGACCACCGGGGAGCTGTTTTTT. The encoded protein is CATRPHGTETTGELFF.

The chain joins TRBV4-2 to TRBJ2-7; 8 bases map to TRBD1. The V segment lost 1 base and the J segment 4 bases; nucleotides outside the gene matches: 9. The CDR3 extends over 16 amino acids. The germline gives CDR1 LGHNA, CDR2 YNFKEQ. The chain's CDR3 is CASSQAGTGGIYEQYF. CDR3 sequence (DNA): TGTGCCAGCAGCCAAGCTGGCACAGGGGGTATTTACGAGCAGTACTTC.

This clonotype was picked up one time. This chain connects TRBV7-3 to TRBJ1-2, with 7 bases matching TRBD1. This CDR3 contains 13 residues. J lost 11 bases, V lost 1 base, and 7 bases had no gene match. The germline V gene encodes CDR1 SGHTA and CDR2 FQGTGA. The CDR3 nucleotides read TGTGCCAGCAGCTTAAGAGGGGGCGAGGGGTACACCTTC. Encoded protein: CASSLRGGEGYTF.

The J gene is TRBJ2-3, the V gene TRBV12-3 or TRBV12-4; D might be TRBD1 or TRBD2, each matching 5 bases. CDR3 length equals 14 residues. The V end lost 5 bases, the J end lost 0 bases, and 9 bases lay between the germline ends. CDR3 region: CASSPRDSTDTQYF. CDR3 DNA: TGTGCCAGCAGTCCCCGGGACAGCACAGATACGCAGTATTTT.

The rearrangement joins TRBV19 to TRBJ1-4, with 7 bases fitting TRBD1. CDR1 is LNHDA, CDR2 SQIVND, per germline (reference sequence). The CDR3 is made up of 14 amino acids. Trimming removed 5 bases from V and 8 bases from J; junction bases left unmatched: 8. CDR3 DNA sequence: TGTGCCAGTAGTGCGGGACAGTTGGGGGAAAAACTGTTTTTT. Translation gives CASSAGQLGEKLFF. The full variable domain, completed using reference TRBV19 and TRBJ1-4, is DGGITQSPKYLFRKEGQNVTLSCEQNLNHDAMYWYRQDPGQGLRLIYYSQIVNDFQKGDIAEGYSVSREKKESFPLTVTSAQKNPTAFYLCASSAGQLGEKLFFGSGTQLSVL.